Each of the 12 T cell receptor beta chains below was sequenced from the same sample in a study of tissue T cells after allogeneic stem cell transplantation (dated by TCRdb to 2022 to 2024). Receptor amplification or capture employed the immunoSEQ multiplex PCR assay. TCRdb stores this immuneACCESS table with in-frame sequences only. Part of the clones is absent; in the studies checked, under half of the shortfall reflects unresolved V genes, and no reason is known for the rest. This sample comprises over 2,000 clones, roughly 60% of them detected only once. Clones ranked in the top ten supply roughly a sixth of the sample. The time point label for this specimen denotes: human tissue collected at research (rapid) autopsy. Over a roughly 3-year period, roughly seven adult allo-HCT recipients who had steroid-refractory GVHD were prospectively enrolled in a research-autopsy study. The sequences come from ileal tissue, collected at autopsy. These receptors originate from a male patient aged 60 or older with steroid-refractory graft-versus-host disease after an allogeneic stem cell transplant. Post transplant, some T cells may arise from the graft donor.

As DNA, the CDR3 is TGTGCCATCAGTGAGTCGGCAGGGGGCATGAACGAGCAGTACTTC. Its protein is CAISESAGGMNEQYF. J is TRBJ2-7 and V is TRBV10-3, with 8 bases aligning to TRBD1. Germline V CDR1 and CDR2: ENHRY, SYGVKD. After removal of 0 bases from V and 5 bases from J, the junction contained 6 bases not matched to a gene. The CDR3 consists of 15 residues.

The V gene is TRBV2, the J gene TRBJ1-2; 7 nucleotides align to TRBD1. CDR3 length equals 14 residues. Germline V CDR1 and CDR2: SNHLY, FYNNEI. The trim removed 6 bases at V and 4 bases at J, leaving 8 bases unmatched. The CDR3 region is CASSATGVLYGYTF. DNA of the CDR3: TGTGCCAGCAGCGCCACAGGGGTCCTCTATGGCTACACCTTC.

The chain carries TRBV7-8 and TRBJ2-7, with 7 bases fitting TRBD2. CDR1 is SGHVS, CDR2 FQNEAQ, per germline. This CDR3 spans 15 amino acids. The ends lost 1 base at V and 5 bases at J; junction bases unmatched: 8. Here the CDR3 reads CASSLVPSGGNEQYF. CDR3 DNA: TGTGCCAGCAGCTTAGTGCCTAGCGGTGGGAACGAGCAGTACTTC.

Remarks on this clone: The same CDR3 is also encoded by other DNA sequences in this sample. V gene TRBV15 combines with J gene TRBJ2-2; D is possibly TRBD2 (5 bases). The CDR3 extends over 13 amino acids. Trimming stripped 1 base from V and 5 bases from J, with 5 bases between. The V gene's germline CDR1 is LNHNV and CDR2 YYDKDF (reference sequence). The CDR3 coding sequence is TGTGCCACCAGCAGAGCGGGAACCGGGGAGCTGTTTTTT. Translated: CATSRAGTGELFF.

This clone rates as large. The rearrangement joins TRBV7-9 to TRBJ2-7; either TRBD1 or TRBD2 may fit D (5 bases each). The CDR3 sequence is 16 residues long. CDR1 is SEHNR and CDR2 is FQNEAQ in the germline V gene (reference sequence). The germline V and J ends were trimmed by 4 bases and 2 bases, with 18 bases remaining between them. CDR3 sequence reads: CASSSEGSQAPYEQYF. In nucleotides, the CDR3 is TGTGCCAGCAGCTCTGAGGGGAGCCAGGCCCCCTACGAGCAGTACTTC.

This clone was seen a few times. This chain joins TRBV11-3 and TRBJ2-3; TRBD1 might be the D (6 bases). With 5 bases removed from V and 7 bases from J, the gap between germline ends came to 16 bases. The CDR3 spans 14 residues. CDR1 and CDR2 (germline): SGHNT, YENEEA. The CDR3 DNA sequence: TGTGCCAGCAGCCGGGGCGCAGGGGCCAATACGCAGTATTTT. It yields the protein CASSRGAGANTQYF.

This sequence joins TRBV25-1 and TRBJ1-5; the D is unclear. The V end was cut by 5 bases, the J end by 6 bases, with 11 bases between. Germline V gene data show CDR1 as MGHDK and CDR2 as SYGVNS. This CDR3 comprises 13 residues. CDR3 residues: CASSQREGQPQHF. In nucleotides, the CDR3 is TGTGCCAGCAGTCAGAGGGAAGGTCAGCCCCAGCATTTT.

The chain is built from TRBV7-9 and TRBJ2-3; TRBD2 might be the D (6 bases). Between the trimmed V and J ends, which lost 1 base and 2 bases, there was a span of 13 bases. Germline lookup yields CDR1 SEHNR and CDR2 FQNEAQ (reference sequence). This CDR3 comprises 16 residues. CDR3 protein: CASSLGRGTNTDTQYF. Here the CDR3 DNA reads TGTGCCAGCAGCTTAGGGCGGGGCACCAACACAGATACGCAGTATTTT.

This rearrangement joins TRBV6-5 to TRBJ2-5; D is possibly TRBD1 or TRBD2 (5 bases each). The CDR3 has 14 amino acids. Germline CDR1 reads MNHEY; CDR2 reads SVGAGI. The V gene lost 2 bases and the J gene lost 4 bases, with 11 bases spanning the gap. CDR3 DNA: TGTGCCAGCAGTTACGGGGACGGATTAGAGACCCAGTACTTC. Translation: CASSYGDGLETQYF.

In its sample, this clone was seen once. The V and J genes are TRBV5-6 and TRBJ2-3; D remains unclear. The V end was cut by 0 bases, the J end by 6 bases, with 14 bases between. The germline V gene encodes CDR1 SGHDT and CDR2 YYEEEE. This CDR3 has 15 amino acids. CDR3 protein: CASSLAGRLADTQYF. The CDR3 DNA reads TGTGCCAGCAGCTTGGCCGGCAGGCTTGCGGATACGCAGTATTTT.

This rearrangement joins TRBV5-1 to TRBJ2-3, with D perhaps matching TRBD2 (7 bases). The germline V gene encodes CDR1 SGHRS and CDR2 YFSETQ. The CDR3 extends over 15 amino acids. Between the trimmed V and J ends, which lost 6 bases and 5 bases, there was a span of 19 bases. The CDR3 spells CASTPGEGVQDTQYF. DNA for the CDR3: TGCGCCAGCACTCCCGGGGAGGGGGTTCAAGATACGCAGTATTTT. The entire variable domain, with the rest obtained from reference TRBV5-1 and TRBJ2-3, is as follows: KAGVTQTPRYLIKTRGQQVTLSCSPISGHRSVSWYQQTPGQGLQFLFEYFSETQRNKGNFPGRFSGRQFSNSRSEMNVSTLELGDSALYLCASTPGEGVQDTQYFGPGTRLTVL.

The J gene is TRBJ2-7, the V gene TRBV19; TRBD2 might be the D (6 bases). Trimming shortened V by 7 bases and J by 5 bases, and 15 bases separated the two germline ends. Germline values: CDR1 LNHDA, CDR2 SQIVND (reference sequence). The CDR3 runs 13 residues. Here the CDR3 reads CASTPDGGHEQYF. DNA for the CDR3: TGTGCCAGTACTCCCGACGGGGGACACGAGCAGTACTTC.